This T cell receptor (beta chain) was recorded in a study of T-cell memory formation after mild COVID-19. In the study overall: Each donor largely had its own TCR clusters. Regarding the study as a whole: Clones contracting across day 15 to 85 had a balanced CD4/CD8 profile; later expanding clones leaned CD4+. Day 37-peaking second-wave clones had unconfirmed SARS-CoV-2 specificity.

This clonotype turned up a few times. Its specificity is not known. Libraries for TCRalpha and TCRbeta carried sample barcodes and unique molecular identifiers via 5'RACE. From the 5' RACE reads, TCRdb called clonotypes with MiXCR, one entry per CDR3 protein. The data contain around 450,000 distinct CDR3 sequences, over 15% of them singletons. Germline CDR1 and CDR2: SGHRS and YFSETQ. The junction had 12 bases not matched to a gene; V was cut back by 1 base and J by 3 bases. The CDR3 has 18 amino acids. The receptor comes from an adult woman who had mild COVID-19 (a few samples of this study predate the infection). Cell type and time point are not known. The sequencing sample was made of PBMCs or a T cell subset sorted from them (not recorded which). The chain uses TRBV5-1 and TRBJ2-3; 9 bases map to TRBD1. For the CDR3, the DNA is TGCGCCAGCAGCTTGACGGGGACAGGGAGCGCTGGGACAGATACGCAGTATTTT. Amino acids: CASSLTGTGSAGTDTQYF.